One and the same sample provided the 13 T cell receptor beta chains below, sequenced in a study of blood T cell repertoires in COVID-19. Sequenced by immunoSEQ multiplex PCR; TCRdb stores in-frame clones only, minus some. The sample comprises approximately 350,000 clones, 86% of which are singletons, and under 8.5% rests with the top ten. Specimen: peripheral blood. These TCRs come from a woman aged 60-75 years with COVID-19, enrolled during active disease.

This chain links TRBV27 with TRBJ2-7; no definite D call. Germline CDR1 reads MNHEY; CDR2 reads SMNVEV (reference sequence). This CDR3 has 14 amino acids. V lost 6 bases to trimming and J lost 0 bases, with 12 bases between them. The CDR3 reads CASSYSWSSYEQYF. In DNA form, the CDR3 reads TGTGCCAGCAGCTACTCCTGGAGCTCCTACGAGCAGTACTTC.

The rearrangement links TRBV6-6 to TRBJ1-4, with 9 nucleotides matching TRBD1. J was trimmed by 0 bases and V by 6 bases; bases with no gene match: 2. The CDR3 totals 15 residues. Germline V gene lookup returns CDR1 MNHNY and CDR2 SVGAGI (reference sequence). As DNA, the CDR3 is TGTGCCAGCAGGGGACAGGGAGCAACTAATGAAAAACTGTTTTTT. It encodes CASRGQGATNEKLFF.

The V call is TRBV30, the J call TRBJ1-1; 8 nucleotides align to TRBD1. The CDR3 totals 15 residues. Per the germline V gene, CDR1 is GTSNPN and CDR2 is SVGIG (reference sequence). V lost 0 bases to trimming and J lost 6 bases; unmatched junction nucleotides: 9. The CDR3 reads CAWSVLDRVIAEAFF. DNA for the CDR3: TGTGCCTGGAGTGTACTGGACAGGGTGATTGCTGAAGCTTTCTTT.

The rearrangement links TRBV7-2 to TRBJ1-2; D ambiguous. Trimming took 0 bases from V and 4 from J, leaving 9 bases between them. Per the germline V gene, CDR1 is SGHTA and CDR2 is FQGNSA. This CDR3 has 14 residues. CDR3 loop: CASSLALGAYGYTF. CDR3 DNA: TGTGCCAGCAGCTTAGCGCTGGGAGCCTATGGCTACACCTTC. Filled out from reference TRBV7-2 and TRBJ1-2, the complete variable domain reads GAGVSQSPSNKVTEKGKDVELRCDPISGHTALYWYRQSLGQGLEFLIYFQGNSAPDKSGLPSDRFSAERTGGSVSTLTIQRTQQEDSAVYLCASSLALGAYGYTFGSGTRLTVV.

This chain joins TRBV10-2 and TRBJ1-5; 7 bases fit TRBD1. Germline CDR1 reads WSHSY; CDR2 reads SAAADI. CDR3 size: 16 residues. V lost 6 bases to trimming and J lost 0 bases; unmatched junction nucleotides: 8. The CDR3 bases are TGCGCCAGCAGAACAGGGGCGGCGGGTAGCAATCAGCCCCAGCATTTT. Translated: CASRTGAAGSNQPQHF.

The chain employs TRBV18 and TRBJ1-2; 7 bases fit TRBD1. V gave up 0 bases and J gave up 4 bases; unmatched junction bases: 8. This CDR3 region has 16 residues. Germline-derived CDR1 and CDR2 are KGHSH and LQKENI. The CDR3 DNA follows: TGTGCCAGCTCACCACCGTGGGGGGACAGCTTCTATGGCTACACCTTC. Protein sequence: CASSPPWGDSFYGYTF. The entire variable domain, with the rest obtained from reference TRBV18 and TRBJ1-2, is as follows: NAGVMQNPRHLVRRRGQEARLRCSPMKGHSHVYWYRQLPEEGLKFMVYLQKENIIDESGMPKERFSAEFPKEGPSILRIQQVVRGDSAAYFCASSPPWGDSFYGYTFGSGTRLTVV.

The chain joins TRBV6-4 to TRBJ2-1, with TRBD1 identical over 7 bases. The germline gives CDR1 MRHNA, CDR2 SNTAGT. V shed 2 bases, J shed 3 bases, and the junction held 4 bases outside the gene matches. This CDR3 contains 15 residues. For the CDR3, the DNA is TGTGCCAGCAGTGACCAACCAGGGGGCTACAATGAGCAGTTCTTC. Residues: CASSDQPGGYNEQFF.

The chain employs TRBV9 and TRBJ2-5, with D possibly TRBD2 on 6 matching bases. Deletions cut 2 bases from V and 1 base from J, with 12 bases between. Looked up from germline, CDR1 is SGDLS and CDR2 is YYNGEE. The CDR3 spans 15 residues. The CDR3 region has the DNA TGTGCCAGCAGCGTGGAGGGGCAAAGCCAAGAGACCCAGTACTTC. Translating it yields CASSVEGQSQETQYF.

A word on this clone: The same CDR3 arises from other DNA sequences in this sample as well. This chain joins TRBV5-1 and TRBJ1-2; the D gene is possibly TRBD1 (5 bases). Germline V gene lookup returns CDR1 SGHRS and CDR2 YFSETQ. This CDR3 contains 13 residues. With 0 bases removed from V and 3 bases from J, the gap between germline ends came to 6 bases. Here the CDR3 DNA reads TGCGCCAGCAGCTTGGCGGGGGACTATGGCTACACCTTC. Translated, it gives CASSLAGDYGYTF. Drawing the rest from reference TRBV5-1 and TRBJ1-2, the complete variable domain is KAGVTQTPRYLIKTRGQQVTLSCSPISGHRSVSWYQQTPGQGLQFLFEYFSETQRNKGNFPGRFSGRQFSNSRSEMNVSTLELGDSALYLCASSLAGDYGYTFGSGTRLTVV.

The J gene is TRBJ1-1, the V gene TRBV4-1, with D possibly TRBD1 on 5 matching bases. Germline V gives CDR1 MGHRA, CDR2 YSYEKL. This CDR3 spans 19 amino acids. V was trimmed by 1 base and J by 0 bases, leaving 21 bases between them. CDR3 sequence: CASSQGPRGYNVVNTEAFF. CDR3 bases: TGCGCCAGCAGCCAAGGGCCGCGGGGCTACAATGTGGTGAACACTGAAGCTTTCTTT.

The CDR3 is CASSYSIKHGGNTIYF. The CDR3 DNA reads as TGTGCCAGCAGTTACTCGATAAAGCACGGTGGAAACACCATATATTTT. This chain connects TRBV6-5 to TRBJ1-3, with D hard to call. The V end lost 0 bases, the J end lost 3 bases, and 12 bases lay between the germline ends. The CDR3 loop spans 16 amino acids. Germline-derived CDR1 and CDR2 are MNHEY and SVGAGI.

The chain recombines TRBV6-5 with TRBJ2-2; tentative D call: TRBD2 (5 bases). This CDR3 has 14 amino acids. Germline V gives CDR1 MNHEY, CDR2 SVGAGI. The V end was cut by 7 bases, the J end by 5 bases, with 14 bases between. Written as DNA, the CDR3 is TGTGCCAGCATTTGGACTCAAGCTACCGGGGAGCTGTTTTTT. Its translation: CASIWTQATGELFF.

The chain uses TRBV3-1 (or the pseudogene TRBV3-2) and TRBJ1-2; TRBD1 agrees at 10 bases. Germline CDR1 and CDR2: LGHDT and YNNKEL (reference sequence). The CDR3 extends over 18 amino acids. Trimming at V came to 4 bases and at J to 6 bases, leaving 17 bases not matched to a gene. This chain's CDR3 is CASSLAGQGLDVLHGYTF. In DNA form, the CDR3 reads TGTGCCAGCAGCCTGGCGGGACAGGGGCTTGACGTGCTCCATGGCTACACCTTC.